This TCR beta chain was observed in a study of cytomegalovirus exposure and HLA in healthy donors. Germline lookup yields CDR1 MDHEN and CDR2 SYDVKM. The V end was cut by 6 bases, the J end by 6 bases, with 12 bases between. The CDR3 length is 13 residues. PCR was performed using 60 Vbeta and 13 Jbeta primers. Method: immunoSEQ multiplex PCR; TCRdb's copy keeps in-frame clones and lacks some. The repertoire holds 110,000 to 150,000 clones, with approximately 84% as singletons. V usage is TRBV28 and J usage is TRBJ2-1; D not certain. The sequence was obtained from a woman between 55 and 75 years old in good health and CMV-seropositive. Sequenced: PBMCs. The CDR3 sequence is CASSSSRSNEQFF. The CDR3 DNA reads as TGTGCCAGCAGCTCCTCACGGTCCAATGAGCAGTTCTTC.